The T cell receptor (beta chain) described here comes from a study of blood T cell repertoires in COVID-19. On the study more broadly: Sample material is recorded as cDNA or gDNA derived from T cells, B-cell-depleted T cells, or PBMCs.

All recovered Cohort 3 donors got two negative PCRs, got clearance, or saw symptom resolution. This CDR3 has 17 amino acids. With 4 bases removed from V and 1 base from J, the gap between germline ends came to 16 bases. Germline V gene lookup returns CDR1 LGHDT and CDR2 YNNKEL (reference sequence). In the original workflow: Reference gene primers were amplified, and this amplification served to estimate nucleated cell counts. TCRdb's table, derived via immunoSEQ multiplex PCR, lists solely in-frame clones and lacks some. V and J calls and clone size are as listed in that table; D and trimming were resolved from the DNA. The sample contains fewer than 500,000 clones, approximately 90% of which appear only once.

This receptor was identified in a woman aged 18-30 years who had recovered from COVID-19. Material: PBMCs or T cells enriched from blood (not recorded which). This chain uses TRBV3-1 (or the pseudogene TRBV3-2) with TRBJ2-2, with TRBD2 as a possible D gene (6 bases). The CDR3 sequence is CASSRSLLAGNTGELFF. Written as DNA, the CDR3 is TGTGCCAGCAGCCGCTCCTTACTAGCAGGGAACACCGGGGAGCTGTTTTTT.